This T cell receptor beta chain was sequenced for a study of T cell responses to AZD1222 COVID-19 vaccine. Second doses were pooled across both intervals (about 4 or about 12 weeks). With respect to this clone: The antigen is not known.

The CDR3 runs 15 residues. Per the germline V gene, CDR1 is LGHDT and CDR2 is YNNKEL (reference sequence). With V trimmed by 1 base and J by 5 bases, 3 bases remained unmatched. The method was immunoSEQ multiplex PCR; TCRdb's version includes in-frame clones alone and lacks a portion of them. Here the sample spans 180,000 or so clones, roughly 91% being singletons. Study outcomes and limitations: The donor group comprised mostly white British people and more females; the analysis possibly underestimated clonal diversity. After two AZD1222 doses, spike-specific TCR breadth and depth rose versus day 0.

This receptor was identified in an adult who received the AZD1222 COVID-19 vaccine. This sample comprised peripheral blood, obtained 28 days after the second AZD1222 dose. The chain couples TRBV3-1 (or the pseudogene TRBV3-2) to TRBJ2-5, with 11 bases identical to TRBD2. CDR3: CASSQVLAGVETQYF. The CDR3 DNA reads TGTGCCAGCAGCCAAGTACTAGCGGGAGTTGAGACCCAGTACTTC.